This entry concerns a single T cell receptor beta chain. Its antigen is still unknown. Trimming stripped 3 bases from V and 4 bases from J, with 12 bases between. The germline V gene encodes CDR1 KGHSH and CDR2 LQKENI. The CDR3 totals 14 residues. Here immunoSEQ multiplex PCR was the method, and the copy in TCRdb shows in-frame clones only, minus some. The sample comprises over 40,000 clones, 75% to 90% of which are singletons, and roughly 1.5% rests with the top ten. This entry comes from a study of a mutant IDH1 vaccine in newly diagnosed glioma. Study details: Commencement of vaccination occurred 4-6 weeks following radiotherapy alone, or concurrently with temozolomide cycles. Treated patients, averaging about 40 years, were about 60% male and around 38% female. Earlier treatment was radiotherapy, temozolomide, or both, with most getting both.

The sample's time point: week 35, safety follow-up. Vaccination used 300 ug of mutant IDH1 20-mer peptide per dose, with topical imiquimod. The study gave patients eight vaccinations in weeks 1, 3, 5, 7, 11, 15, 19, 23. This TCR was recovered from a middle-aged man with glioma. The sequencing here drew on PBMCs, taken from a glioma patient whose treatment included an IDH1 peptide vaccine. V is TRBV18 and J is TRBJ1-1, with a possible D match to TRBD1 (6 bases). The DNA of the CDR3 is TGTGCCAGCTCACCCCAGACAGGTGGCACTGAAGCTTTCTTT. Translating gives CASSPQTGGTEAFF.